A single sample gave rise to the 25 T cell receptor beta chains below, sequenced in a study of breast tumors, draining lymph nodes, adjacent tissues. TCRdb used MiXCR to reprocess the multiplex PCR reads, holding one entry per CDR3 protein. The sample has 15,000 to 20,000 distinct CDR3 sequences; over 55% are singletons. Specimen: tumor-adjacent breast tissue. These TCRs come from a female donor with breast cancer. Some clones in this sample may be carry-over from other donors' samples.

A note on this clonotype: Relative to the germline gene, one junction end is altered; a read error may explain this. The CDR3 sequence is CSVLPYVSTSGRTRDEQLF. In nucleotides, the CDR3 is TGCAGCGTCCTCCCCTACGTTTCGACTAGCGGGAGGACTAGAGATGAGCAGCTCTTC. V and J are TRBV29-1 and TRBJ2-1, with 13 bases that match TRBD2. The CDR3 has 19 residues. Germline values: CDR1 SQVTM, CDR2 ANQGSEA.

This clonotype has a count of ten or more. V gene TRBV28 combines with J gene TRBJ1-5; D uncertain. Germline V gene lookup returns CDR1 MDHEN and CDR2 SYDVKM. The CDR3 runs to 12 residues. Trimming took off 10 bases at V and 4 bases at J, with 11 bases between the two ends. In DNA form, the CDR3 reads TGTGCCAACTCGGGGATAAATCAGCCCCAGCATTTT. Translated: CANSGINQPQHF.

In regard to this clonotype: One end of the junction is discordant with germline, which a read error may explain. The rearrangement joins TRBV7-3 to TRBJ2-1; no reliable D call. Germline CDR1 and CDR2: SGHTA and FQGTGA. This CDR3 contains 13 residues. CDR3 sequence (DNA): TGTTCCAGCAGCTTAACCGGTGACAATGAGCAGTTCTTC. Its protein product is CSSSLTGDNEQFF.

The CDR3 region has the DNA TGTGCCAGCAGCCCCCGGGACAGGGAAGAGACCCAGTACTTC. This codes for CASSPRDREETQYF. The chain employs TRBV3-1 and TRBJ2-5; 9 bases align to TRBD1. The CDR3 spans 14 residues. Germline loops: CDR1 LGHDT, CDR2 YNNKEL (reference sequence). V was clipped by 4 bases and J by 3 bases; unmatched bases: 3.

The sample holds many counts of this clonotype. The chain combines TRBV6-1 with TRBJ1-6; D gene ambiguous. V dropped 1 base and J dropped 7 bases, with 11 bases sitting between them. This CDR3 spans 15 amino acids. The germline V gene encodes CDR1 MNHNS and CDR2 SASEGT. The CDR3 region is CASSEGSPVNSPLHF. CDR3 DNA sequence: TGTGCCAGCAGTGAAGGATCTCCGGTGAATTCACCCCTCCACTTT.

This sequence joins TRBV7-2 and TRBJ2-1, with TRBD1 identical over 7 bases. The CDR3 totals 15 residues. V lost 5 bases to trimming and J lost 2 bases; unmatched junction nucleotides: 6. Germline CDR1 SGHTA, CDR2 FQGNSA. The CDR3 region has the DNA TGTGCCAGCAGCGAGGGACAGCGAACCTACAATGAGCAGTTCTTC. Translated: CASSEGQRTYNEQFF.

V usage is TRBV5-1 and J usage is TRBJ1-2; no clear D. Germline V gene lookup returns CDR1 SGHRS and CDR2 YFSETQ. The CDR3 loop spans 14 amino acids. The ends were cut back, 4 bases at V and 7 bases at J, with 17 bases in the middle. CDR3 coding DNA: TGCGCCAGCAGCCTGGGCCAGTCGCAAGGTGGCTACACCTTC. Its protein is CASSLGQSQGGYTF.

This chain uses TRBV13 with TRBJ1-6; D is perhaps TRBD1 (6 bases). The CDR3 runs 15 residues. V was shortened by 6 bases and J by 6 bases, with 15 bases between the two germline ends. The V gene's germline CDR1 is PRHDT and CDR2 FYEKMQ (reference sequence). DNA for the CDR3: TGTGCCAGCAGTTTATCGGCAGGGGTTAATTCACCCCTCCACTTT. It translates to CASSLSAGVNSPLHF.

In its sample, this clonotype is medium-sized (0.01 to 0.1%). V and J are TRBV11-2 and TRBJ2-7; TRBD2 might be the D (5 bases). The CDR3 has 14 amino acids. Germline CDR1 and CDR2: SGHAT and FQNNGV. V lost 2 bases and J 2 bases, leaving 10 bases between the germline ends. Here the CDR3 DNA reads TGTGCCAGCAGCTTATCGGACTTAGCCTACGAGCAGTACTTC. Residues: CASSLSDLAYEQYF.

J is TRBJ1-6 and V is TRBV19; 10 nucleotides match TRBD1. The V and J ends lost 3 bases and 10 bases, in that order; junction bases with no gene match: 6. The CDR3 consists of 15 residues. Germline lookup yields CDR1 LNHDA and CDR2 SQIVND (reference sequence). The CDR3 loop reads CASSIGQGGESPLHF. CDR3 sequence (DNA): TGTGCCAGTAGTATCGGACAGGGGGGGGAATCACCCCTCCACTTT.

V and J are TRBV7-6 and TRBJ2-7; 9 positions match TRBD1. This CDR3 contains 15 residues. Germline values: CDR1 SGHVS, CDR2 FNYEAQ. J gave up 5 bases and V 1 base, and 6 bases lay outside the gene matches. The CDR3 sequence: CASSLVPGQGHEQYF. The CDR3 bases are TGTGCCAGCAGCTTAGTACCGGGACAGGGTCACGAGCAGTACTTC.

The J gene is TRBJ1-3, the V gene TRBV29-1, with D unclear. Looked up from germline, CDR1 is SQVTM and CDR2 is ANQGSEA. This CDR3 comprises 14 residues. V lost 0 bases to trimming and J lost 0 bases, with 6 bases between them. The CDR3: CSVEEGRSGNTIYF. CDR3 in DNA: TGCAGCGTTGAAGAGGGTCGCTCTGGAAACACCATATATTTT.

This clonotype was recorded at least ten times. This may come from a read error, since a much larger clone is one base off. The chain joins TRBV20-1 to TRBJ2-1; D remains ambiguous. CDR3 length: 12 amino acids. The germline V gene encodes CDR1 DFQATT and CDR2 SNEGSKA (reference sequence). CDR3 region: CSRLARDNEPFF. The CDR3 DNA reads TGCAGTAGATTAGCCCGAGACAATGAGCCGTTCTTC.

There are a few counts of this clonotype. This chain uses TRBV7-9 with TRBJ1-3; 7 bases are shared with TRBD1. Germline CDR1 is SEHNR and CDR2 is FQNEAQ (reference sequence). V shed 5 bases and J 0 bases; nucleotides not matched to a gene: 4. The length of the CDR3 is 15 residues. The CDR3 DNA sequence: TGTGCCAGCAGCCCGGGACAGCACTCTGGAAACACCATATATTTT. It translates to CASSPGQHSGNTIYF. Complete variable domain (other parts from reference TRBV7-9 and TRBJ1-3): DTGVSQNPRHKITKRGQNVTFRCDPISEHNRLYWYRQTLGQGPEFLTYFQNEAQLEKSRLLSDRFSAERPKGSFSTLEIQRTEQGDSAMYLCASSPGQHSGNTIYFGEGSWLTVV.

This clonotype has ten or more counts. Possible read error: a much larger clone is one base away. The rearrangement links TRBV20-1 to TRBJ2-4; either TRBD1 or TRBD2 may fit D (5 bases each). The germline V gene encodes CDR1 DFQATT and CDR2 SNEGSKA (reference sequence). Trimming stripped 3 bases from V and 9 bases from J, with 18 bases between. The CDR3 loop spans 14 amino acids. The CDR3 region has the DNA TGCAGTGCTAGCGTACCGGGACCACAAACCATTCAGTACTTC. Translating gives CSASVPGPQTIQYF.

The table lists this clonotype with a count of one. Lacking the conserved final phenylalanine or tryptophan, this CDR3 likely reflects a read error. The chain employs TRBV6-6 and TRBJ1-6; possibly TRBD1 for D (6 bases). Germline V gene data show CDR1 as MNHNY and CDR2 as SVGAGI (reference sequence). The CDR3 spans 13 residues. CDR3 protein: CASTPTGSSLLHP. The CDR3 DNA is TGTGCCAGCACCCCGACAGGTTCTTCACTCCTCCACCCT.

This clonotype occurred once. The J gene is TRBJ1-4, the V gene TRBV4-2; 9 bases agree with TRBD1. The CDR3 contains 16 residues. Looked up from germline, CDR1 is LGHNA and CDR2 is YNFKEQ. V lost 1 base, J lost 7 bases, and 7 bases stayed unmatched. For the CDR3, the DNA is TGTGCCAGCAGCCAAGGCGGACAGGGGTCAACTGAAAAACTGTTTTTT. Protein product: CASSQGGQGSTEKLFF.

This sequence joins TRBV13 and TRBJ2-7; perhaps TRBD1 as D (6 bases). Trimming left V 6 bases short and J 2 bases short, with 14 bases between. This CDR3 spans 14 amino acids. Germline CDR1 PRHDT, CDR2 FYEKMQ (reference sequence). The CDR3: CASSRQVGAYEQYF. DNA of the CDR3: TGTGCCAGCAGTCGACAGGTAGGGGCCTACGAGCAGTACTTC.

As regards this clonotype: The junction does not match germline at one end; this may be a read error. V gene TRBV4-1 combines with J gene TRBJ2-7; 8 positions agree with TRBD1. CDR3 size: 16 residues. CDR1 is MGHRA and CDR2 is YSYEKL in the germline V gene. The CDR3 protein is CASSLQNGQGGNEQYF. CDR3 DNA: TGTGCCAGCAGCCTACAAAACGGACAGGGCGGCAACGAGCAGTACTTC.

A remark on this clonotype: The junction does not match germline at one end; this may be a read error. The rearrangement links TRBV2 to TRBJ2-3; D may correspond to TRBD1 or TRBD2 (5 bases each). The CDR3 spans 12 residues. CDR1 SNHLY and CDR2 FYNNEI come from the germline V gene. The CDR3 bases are TGTGCCAGCAGTGAAGGGTCTTACCTGGGGGATTTT. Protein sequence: CASSEGSYLGDF.

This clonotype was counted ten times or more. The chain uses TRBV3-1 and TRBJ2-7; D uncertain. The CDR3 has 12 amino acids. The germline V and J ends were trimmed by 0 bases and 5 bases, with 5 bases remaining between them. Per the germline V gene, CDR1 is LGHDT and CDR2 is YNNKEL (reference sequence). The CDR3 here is CASSQDSDEQYF. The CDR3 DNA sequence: TGTGCCAGCAGCCAAGATTCGGACGAGCAGTACTTC.

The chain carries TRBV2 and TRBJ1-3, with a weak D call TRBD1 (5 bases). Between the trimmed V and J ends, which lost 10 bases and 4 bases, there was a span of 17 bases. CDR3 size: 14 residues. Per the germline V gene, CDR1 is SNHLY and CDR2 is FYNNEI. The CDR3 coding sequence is TGTGCCATCCCGAGGGGCAGGGACGGAAACACCATATATTTT. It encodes CAIPRGRDGNTIYF.

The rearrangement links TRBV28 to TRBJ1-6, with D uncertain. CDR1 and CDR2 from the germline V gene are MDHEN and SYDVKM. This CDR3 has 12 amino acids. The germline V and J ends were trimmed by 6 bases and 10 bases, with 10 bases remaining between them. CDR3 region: CASRRKYSPLHF. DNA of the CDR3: TGTGCCAGCAGGAGGAAGTACTCACCCCTCCACTTT. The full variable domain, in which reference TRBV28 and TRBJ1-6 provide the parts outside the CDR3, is DVKVTQSSRYLVKRTGEKVFLECVQDMDHENMFWYRQDPGLGLRLIYFSYDVKMKEKGDIPEGYSVSREKKERFSLILESASTNQTSMYLCASRRKYSPLHFGNGTRLTVT.

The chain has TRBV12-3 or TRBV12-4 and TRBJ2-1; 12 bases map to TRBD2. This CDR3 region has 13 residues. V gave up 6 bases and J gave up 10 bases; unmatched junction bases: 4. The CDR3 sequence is CASRPSGRDEQFF. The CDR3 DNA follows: TGTGCCAGCAGACCTAGCGGGAGGGACGAGCAGTTCTTC.

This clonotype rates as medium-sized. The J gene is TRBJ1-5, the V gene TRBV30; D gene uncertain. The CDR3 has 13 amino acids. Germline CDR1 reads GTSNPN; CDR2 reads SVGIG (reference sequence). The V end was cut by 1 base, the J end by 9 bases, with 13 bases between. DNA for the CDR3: TGTGCCTGGAGTGGGACCTACCTCGGGCCCCAGCATTTT. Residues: CAWSGTYLGPQHF.